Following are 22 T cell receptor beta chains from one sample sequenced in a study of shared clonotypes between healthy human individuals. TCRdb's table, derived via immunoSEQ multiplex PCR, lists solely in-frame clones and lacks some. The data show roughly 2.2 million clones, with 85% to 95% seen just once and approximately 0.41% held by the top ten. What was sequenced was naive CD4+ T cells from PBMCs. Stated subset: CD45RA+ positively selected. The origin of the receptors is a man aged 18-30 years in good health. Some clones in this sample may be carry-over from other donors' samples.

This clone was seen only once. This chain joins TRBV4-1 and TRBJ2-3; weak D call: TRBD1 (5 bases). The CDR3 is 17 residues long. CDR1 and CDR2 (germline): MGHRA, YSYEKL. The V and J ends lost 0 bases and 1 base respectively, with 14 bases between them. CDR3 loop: CASSQEETGRGTDTQYF. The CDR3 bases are TGCGCCAGCAGCCAAGAAGAGACGGGCAGGGGCACAGATACGCAGTATTTT.

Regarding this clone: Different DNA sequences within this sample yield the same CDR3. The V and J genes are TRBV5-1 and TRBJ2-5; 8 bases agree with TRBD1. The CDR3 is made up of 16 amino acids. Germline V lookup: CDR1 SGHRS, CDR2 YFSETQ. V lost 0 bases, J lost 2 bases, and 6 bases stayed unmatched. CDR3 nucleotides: TGCGCCAGCAGCTTGGTACAGGGGGAAGGGCAAGAGACCCAGTACTTC. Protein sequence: CASSLVQGEGQETQYF.

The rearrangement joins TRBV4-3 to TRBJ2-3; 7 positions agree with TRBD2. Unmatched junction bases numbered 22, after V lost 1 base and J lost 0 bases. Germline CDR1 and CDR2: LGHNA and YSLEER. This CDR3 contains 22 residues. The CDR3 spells CASSQGLTRYGEGHISTDTQYF. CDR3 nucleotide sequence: TGCGCCAGCAGCCAAGGCCTCACACGTTACGGGGAGGGTCACATTAGCACAGATACGCAGTATTTT.

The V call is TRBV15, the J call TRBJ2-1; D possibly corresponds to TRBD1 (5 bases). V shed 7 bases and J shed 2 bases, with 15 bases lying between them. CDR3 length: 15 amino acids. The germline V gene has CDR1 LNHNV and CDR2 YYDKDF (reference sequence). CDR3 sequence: CATTADSQTYNEQFF. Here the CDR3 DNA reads TGTGCCACCACCGCAGACAGCCAAACCTACAATGAGCAGTTCTTC.

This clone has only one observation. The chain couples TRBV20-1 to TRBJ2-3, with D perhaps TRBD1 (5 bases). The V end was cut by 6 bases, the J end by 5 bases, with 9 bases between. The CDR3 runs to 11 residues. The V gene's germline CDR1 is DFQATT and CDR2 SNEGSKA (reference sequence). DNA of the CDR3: TGCAGTGCCAGGACAAAAGATACGCAGTATTTT. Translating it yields CSARTKDTQYF.

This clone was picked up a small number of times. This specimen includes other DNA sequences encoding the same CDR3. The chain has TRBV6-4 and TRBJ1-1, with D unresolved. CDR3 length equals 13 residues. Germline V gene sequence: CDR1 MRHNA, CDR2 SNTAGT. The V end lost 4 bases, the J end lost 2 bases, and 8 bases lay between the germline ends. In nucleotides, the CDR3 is TGTGCCAGCAGTGTTGGGGTAAACACTGAAGCTTTCTTT. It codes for CASSVGVNTEAFF.

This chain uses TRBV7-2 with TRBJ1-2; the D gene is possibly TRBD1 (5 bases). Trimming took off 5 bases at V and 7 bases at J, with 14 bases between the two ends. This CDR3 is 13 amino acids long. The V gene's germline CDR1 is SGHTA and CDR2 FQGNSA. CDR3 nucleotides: TGTGCCAGCAGCCCCCCTATTGGGGGTGGCTACACCTTC. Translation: CASSPPIGGGYTF.

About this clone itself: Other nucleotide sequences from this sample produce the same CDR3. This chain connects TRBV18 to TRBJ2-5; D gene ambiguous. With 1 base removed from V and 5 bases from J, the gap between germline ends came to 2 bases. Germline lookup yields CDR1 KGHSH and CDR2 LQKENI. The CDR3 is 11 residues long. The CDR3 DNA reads TGTGCCAGCTCACCACTGGAGACCCAGTACTTC. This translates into CASSPLETQYF.

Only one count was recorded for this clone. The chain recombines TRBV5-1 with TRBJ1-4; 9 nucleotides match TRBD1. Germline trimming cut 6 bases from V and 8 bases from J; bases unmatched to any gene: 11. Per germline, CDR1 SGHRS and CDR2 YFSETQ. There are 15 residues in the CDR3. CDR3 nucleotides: TGCGCCAGCAAAACCGGGACAGGGCGGAACGAAAAACTGTTTTTT. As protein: CASKTGTGRNEKLFF.

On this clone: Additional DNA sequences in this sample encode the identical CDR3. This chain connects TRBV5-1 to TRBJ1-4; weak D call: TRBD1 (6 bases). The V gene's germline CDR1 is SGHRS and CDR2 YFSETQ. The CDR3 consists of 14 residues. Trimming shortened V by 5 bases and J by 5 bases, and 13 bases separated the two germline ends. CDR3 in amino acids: CASSTGQKNEKLFF. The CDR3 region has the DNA TGCGCCAGCAGTACCGGACAGAAAAATGAAAAACTGTTTTTT. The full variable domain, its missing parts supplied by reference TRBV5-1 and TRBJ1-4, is KAGVTQTPRYLIKTRGQQVTLSCSPISGHRSVSWYQQTPGQGLQFLFEYFSETQRNKGNFPGRFSGRQFSNSRSEMNVSTLELGDSALYLCASSTGQKNEKLFFGSGTQLSVL.

CDR3: CASSPALSAPRIHEQYF. DNA of the CDR3: TGTGCCAGCAGTCCAGCTTTGAGCGCTCCCCGAATCCACGAGCAGTACTTC. The chain is built from TRBV28 and TRBJ2-7; D is ambiguous. There are 17 residues in the CDR3. The germline CDR1 and CDR2 sequences are MDHEN and SYDVKM. Trimming removed 5 bases from V and 5 bases from J, with 25 bases in between.

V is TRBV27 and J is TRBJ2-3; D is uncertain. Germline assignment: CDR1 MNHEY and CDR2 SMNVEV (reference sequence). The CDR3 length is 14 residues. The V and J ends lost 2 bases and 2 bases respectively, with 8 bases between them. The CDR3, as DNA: TGTGCCAGCAGTTTACGGCACACCACAGATACGCAGTATTTT. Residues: CASSLRHTTDTQYF.

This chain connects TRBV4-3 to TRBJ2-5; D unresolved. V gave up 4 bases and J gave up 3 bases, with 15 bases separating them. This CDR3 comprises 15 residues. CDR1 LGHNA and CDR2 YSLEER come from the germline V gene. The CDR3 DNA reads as TGCGCCAGCAGCCGGAGTTCGCACTGGGAAGAGACCCAGTACTTC. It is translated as CASSRSSHWEETQYF.

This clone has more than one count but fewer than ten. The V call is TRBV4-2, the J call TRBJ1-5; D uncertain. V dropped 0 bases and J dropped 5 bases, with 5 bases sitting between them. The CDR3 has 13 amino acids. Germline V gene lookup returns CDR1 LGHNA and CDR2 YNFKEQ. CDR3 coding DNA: TGTGCCAGCAGCCAAGATTTGGATCAGCCCCAGCATTTT. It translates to CASSQDLDQPQHF.

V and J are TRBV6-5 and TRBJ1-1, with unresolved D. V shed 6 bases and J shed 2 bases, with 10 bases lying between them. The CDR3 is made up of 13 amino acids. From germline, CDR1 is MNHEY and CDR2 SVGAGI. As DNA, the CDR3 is TGTGCCAGCAGCAGCAGGTTAAACACTGAAGCTTTCTTT. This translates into CASSSRLNTEAFF.

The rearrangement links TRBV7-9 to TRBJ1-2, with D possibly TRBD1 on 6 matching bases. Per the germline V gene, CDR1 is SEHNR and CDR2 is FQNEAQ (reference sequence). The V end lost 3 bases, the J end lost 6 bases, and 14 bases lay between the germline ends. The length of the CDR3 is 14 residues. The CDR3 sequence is CASSFRDIRNGYTF. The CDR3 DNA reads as TGTGCCAGCAGCTTTCGGGACATCCGAAATGGCTACACCTTC.

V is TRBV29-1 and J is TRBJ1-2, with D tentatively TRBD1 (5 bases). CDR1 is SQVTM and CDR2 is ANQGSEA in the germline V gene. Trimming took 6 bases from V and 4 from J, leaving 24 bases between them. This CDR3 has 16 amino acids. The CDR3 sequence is CSVPQEGRSPLYGYTF. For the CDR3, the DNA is TGCAGCGTGCCCCAAGAGGGGAGATCGCCTCTCTATGGCTACACCTTC.

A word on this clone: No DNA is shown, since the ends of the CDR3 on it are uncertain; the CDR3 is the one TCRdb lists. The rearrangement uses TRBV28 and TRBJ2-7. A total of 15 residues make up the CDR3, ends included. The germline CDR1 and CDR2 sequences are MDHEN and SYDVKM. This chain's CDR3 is CASSSFGAAFYEQYF.

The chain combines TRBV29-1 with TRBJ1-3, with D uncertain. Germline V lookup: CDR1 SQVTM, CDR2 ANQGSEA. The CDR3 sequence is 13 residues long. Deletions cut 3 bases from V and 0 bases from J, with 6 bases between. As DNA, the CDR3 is TGCAGCGTTGAGGTTGTCTCTGGAAACACCATATATTTT. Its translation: CSVEVVSGNTIYF.

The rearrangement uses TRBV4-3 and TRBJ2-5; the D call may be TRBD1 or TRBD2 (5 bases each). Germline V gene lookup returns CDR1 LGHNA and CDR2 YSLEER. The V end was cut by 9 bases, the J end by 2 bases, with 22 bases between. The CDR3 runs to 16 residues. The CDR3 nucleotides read TGCGCCAGGATGAATCGACGGGACGGGAAACAAGAGACCCAGTACTTC. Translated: CARMNRRDGKQETQYF.

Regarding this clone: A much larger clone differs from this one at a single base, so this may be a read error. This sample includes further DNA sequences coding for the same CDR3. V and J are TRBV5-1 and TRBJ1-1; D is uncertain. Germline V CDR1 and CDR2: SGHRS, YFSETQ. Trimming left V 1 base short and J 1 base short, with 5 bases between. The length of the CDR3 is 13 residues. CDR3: CASSLQWNTEAFF. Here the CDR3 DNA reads TGCGCCAGCAGCTTGCAGTGGAACACTGAAGCTTTCTTT.

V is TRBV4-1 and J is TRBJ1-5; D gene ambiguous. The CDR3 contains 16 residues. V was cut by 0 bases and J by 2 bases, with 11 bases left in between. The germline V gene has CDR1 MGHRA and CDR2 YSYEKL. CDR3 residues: CASSQDSWGGNQPQHF. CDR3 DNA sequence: TGCGCCAGCAGCCAAGACTCGTGGGGTGGCAATCAGCCCCAGCATTTT.